This T cell receptor beta chain was sequenced during a study of OX40 agonist ivuxolimab in advanced cancers. The CDR3 consists of 13 residues. Germline V gives CDR1 SGHNT, CDR2 YYREEE (reference sequence). V dropped 1 base and J dropped 10 bases, with 14 bases sitting between them. Profiling relied on immunoSEQ multiplex PCR, and the TCRdb table lists in-frame clones only, not all of them. Of around 71,000 clones listed, around 83% were seen once; the top ten hold about 1.1%. The material sequenced was CD4+ or CD8+ T cells sorted from blood, taken in a trial of the OX40 agonist ivuxolimab. The gene calls are TRBV5-4 and TRBJ1-2; D unresolved. The sequence was obtained from an adult with an advanced solid tumor such as melanoma, head and neck, liver or kidney cancer. CDR3 in DNA: TGTGCCAGCAGCTTGCCCCAAATCCGGTACTACACCTTC. This encodes CASSLPQIRYYTF.